Sequencing of this TCR beta chain was carried out in a study of vaccination and CD4 T cells after COVID-19. On the study more broadly: Post-vaccine sampling followed dose two by a median around 74 days (range 14 to 241).

The CDR3 consists of 16 residues. J gave up 3 bases and V 5 bases, and 11 bases lay outside the gene matches. The germline gives CDR1 DFQATT, CDR2 SNEGSKA (reference sequence). Stated treatment: approximately nine-day PBMC culture with coronavirus spike peptide pools or control peptides (ViraFEST assay). The Oncomine TCR Beta short-read assay was what sequenced the DNA obtained from cultured CD4+ T cells. TCRdb fed the PCR reads into MiXCR, producing one record per CDR3 protein. The table includes 8,800 or so distinct CDR3 sequences, roughly three fifths detected once. This clonotype was observed a handful of times. Its target is unknown.

This TCR was sampled from a human donor with COVID-19. Material: cultured CD4+ T cells from blood, obtained after SARS-CoV-2 vaccination. The chain recombines TRBV20-1 with TRBJ2-1; 9 positions match TRBD2. This CDR3 is CSAVPAGSGGYNEQFF. The CDR3 DNA follows: TGCAGTGCTGTGCCGGCTGGTAGCGGGGGCTACAATGAGCAGTTCTTC.